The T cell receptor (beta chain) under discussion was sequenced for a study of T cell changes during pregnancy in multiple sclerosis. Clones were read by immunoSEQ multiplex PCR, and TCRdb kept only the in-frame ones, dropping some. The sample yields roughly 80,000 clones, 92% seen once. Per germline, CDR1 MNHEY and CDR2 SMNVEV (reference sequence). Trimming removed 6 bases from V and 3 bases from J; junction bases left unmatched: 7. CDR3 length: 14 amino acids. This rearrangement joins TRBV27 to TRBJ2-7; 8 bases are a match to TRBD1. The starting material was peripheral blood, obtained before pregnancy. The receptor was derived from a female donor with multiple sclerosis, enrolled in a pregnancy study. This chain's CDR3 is CASRPTGVGYEQYF. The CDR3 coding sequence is TGTGCCAGCAGGCCGACAGGGGTAGGCTACGAGCAGTACTTC.